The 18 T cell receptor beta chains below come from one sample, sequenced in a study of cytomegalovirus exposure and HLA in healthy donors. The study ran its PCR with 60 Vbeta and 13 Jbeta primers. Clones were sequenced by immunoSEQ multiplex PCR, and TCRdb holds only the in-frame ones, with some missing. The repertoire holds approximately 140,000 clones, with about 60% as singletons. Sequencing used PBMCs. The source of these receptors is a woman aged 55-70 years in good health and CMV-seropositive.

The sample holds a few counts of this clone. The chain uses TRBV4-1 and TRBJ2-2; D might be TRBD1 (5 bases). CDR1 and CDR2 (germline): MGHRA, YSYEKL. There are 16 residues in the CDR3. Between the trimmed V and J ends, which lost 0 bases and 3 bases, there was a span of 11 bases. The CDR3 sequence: CASSQDTTVYTGELFF. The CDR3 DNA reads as TGCGCCAGCAGCCAAGATACGACAGTTTACACCGGGGAGCTGTTTTTT.

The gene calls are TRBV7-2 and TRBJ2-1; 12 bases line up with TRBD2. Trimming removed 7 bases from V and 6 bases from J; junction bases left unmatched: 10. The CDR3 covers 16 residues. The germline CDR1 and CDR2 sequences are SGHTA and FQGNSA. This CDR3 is CASNTRTSGVFNEQFF. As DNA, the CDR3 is TGTGCCAGCAACACCAGGACTAGCGGGGTCTTCAATGAGCAGTTCTTC.

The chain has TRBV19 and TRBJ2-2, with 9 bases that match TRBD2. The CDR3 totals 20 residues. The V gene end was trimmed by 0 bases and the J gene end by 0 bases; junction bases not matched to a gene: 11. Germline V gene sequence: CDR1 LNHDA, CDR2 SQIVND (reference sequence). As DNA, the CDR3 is TGTGCCAGTAGTATAGATCTGGCAGGGGGACTAGCTCCGAACACCGGGGAGCTGTTTTTT. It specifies CASSIDLAGGLAPNTGELFF.

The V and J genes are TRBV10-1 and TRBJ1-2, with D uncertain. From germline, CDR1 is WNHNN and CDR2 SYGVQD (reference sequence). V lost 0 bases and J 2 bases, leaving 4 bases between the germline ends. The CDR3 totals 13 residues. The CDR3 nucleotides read TGCGCCAGCAGTGAGTCACGGAACTATGGCTACACCTTC. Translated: CASSESRNYGYTF.

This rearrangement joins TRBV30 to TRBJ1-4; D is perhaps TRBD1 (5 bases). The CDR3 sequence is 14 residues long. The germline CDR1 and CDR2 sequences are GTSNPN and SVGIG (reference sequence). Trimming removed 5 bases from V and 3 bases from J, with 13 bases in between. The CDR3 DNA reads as TGTGCCTGGGGGCGGGGGACGGCTAATGAAAAACTGTTTTTT. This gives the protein CAWGRGTANEKLFF.

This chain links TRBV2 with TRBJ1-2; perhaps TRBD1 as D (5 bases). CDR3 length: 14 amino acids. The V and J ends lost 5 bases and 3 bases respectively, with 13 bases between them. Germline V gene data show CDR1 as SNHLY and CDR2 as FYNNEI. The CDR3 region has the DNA TGTGCCAGCAGTCCAGGGCCGGGGGACTATGGCTACACCTTC. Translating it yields CASSPGPGDYGYTF.

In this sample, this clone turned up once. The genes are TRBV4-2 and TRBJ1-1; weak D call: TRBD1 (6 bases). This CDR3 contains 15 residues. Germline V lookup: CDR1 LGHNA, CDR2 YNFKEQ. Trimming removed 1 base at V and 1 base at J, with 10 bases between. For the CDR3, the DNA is TGTGCCAGCAGCCAAGCGCAGGGGCAGAACACTGAAGCTTTCTTT. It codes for CASSQAQGQNTEAFF.

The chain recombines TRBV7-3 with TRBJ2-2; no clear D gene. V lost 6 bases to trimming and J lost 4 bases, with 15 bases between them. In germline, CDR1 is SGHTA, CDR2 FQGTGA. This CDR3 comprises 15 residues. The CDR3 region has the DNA TGTGCCAGCAGAAAGGCCGGGTCCCCCACCGGGGAGCTGTTTTTT. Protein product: CASRKAGSPTGELFF.

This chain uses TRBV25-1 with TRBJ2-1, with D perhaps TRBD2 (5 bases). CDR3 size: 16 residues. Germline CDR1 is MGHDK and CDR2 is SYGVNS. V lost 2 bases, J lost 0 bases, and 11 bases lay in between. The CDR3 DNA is TGTGCCAGCAGTGAAGGGGTAGCGAGCTCCTACAATGAGCAGTTCTTC. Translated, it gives CASSEGVASSYNEQFF.

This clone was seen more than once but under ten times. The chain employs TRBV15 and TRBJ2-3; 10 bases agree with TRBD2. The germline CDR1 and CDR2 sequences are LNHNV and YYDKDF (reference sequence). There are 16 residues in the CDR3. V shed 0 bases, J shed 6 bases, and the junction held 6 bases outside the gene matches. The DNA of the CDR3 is TGTGCCACCAGCAGAGATCTAGCGGGAGTCGGGGATACGCAGTATTTT. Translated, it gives CATSRDLAGVGDTQYF. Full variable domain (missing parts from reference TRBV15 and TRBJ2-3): DAMVIQNPRYQVTQFGKPVTLSCSQTLNHNVMYWYQQKSSQAPKLLFHYYDKDFNNEADTPDNFQSRRPNTSFCFLDIRSPGLGDTAMYLCATSRDLAGVGDTQYFGPGTRLTVL.

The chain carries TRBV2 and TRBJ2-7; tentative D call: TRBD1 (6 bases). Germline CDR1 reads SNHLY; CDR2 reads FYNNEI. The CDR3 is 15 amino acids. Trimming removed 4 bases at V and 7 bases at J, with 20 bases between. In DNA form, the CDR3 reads TGTGCCAGCAGTGGGCAGGACGTAAGAGGGGGTGAGCAGTACTTC. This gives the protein CASSGQDVRGGEQYF. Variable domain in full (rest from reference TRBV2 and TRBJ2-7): EPEVTQTPSHQVTQMGQEVILRCVPISNHLYFYWYRQILGQKVEFLVSFYNNEISEKSEIFDDQFSVERPDGSNFTLKIRSTKLEDSAMYFCASSGQDVRGGEQYFGPGTRLTVT.

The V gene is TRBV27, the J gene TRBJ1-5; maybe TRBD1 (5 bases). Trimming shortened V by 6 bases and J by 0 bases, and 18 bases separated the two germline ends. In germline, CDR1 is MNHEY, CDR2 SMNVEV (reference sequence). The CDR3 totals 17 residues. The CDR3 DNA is TGTGCCAGCAGGTCTAAGCCGACAGCTTATAGCAATCAGCCCCAGCATTTT. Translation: CASRSKPTAYSNQPQHF.

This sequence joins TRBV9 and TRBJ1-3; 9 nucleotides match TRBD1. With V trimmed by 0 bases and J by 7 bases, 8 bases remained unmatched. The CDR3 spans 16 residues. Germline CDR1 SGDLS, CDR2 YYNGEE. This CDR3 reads CASSVGIGTGRNTIYF. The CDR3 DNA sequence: TGTGCCAGCAGCGTAGGCATCGGGACAGGGAGGAACACCATATATTTT.

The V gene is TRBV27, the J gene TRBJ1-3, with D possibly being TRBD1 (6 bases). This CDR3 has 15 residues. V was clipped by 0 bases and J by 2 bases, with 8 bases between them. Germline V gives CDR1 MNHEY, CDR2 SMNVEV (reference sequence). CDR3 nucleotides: TGTGCCAGCAGTTTATCACCAGGGGCTGGAAACACCATATATTTT. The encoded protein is CASSLSPGAGNTIYF.

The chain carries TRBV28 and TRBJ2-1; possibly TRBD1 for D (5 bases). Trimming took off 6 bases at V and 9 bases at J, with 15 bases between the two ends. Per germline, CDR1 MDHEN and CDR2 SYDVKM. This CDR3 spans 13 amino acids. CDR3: CASRVRGQPEQFF. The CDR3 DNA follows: TGTGCCAGCAGGGTCCGAGGACAACCTGAGCAGTTCTTC.

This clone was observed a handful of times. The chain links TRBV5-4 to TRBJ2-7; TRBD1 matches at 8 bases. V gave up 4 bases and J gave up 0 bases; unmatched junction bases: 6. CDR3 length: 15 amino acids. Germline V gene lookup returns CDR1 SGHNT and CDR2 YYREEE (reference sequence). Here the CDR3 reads CASSPRDRSSYEQYF. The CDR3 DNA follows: TGTGCCAGCAGCCCTCGGGACAGGAGCTCCTACGAGCAGTACTTC.

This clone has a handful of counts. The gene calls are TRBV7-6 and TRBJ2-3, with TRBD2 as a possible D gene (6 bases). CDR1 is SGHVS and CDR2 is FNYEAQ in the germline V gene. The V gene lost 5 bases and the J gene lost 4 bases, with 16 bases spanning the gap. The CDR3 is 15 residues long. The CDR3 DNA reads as TGTGCCAGCAGCGCGGGACTCTCGAGCGCAGATACGCAGTATTTT. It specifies CASSAGLSSADTQYF.

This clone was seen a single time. The CDR3 sequence: CASSQPGGSENIQYF. The CDR3 coding sequence is TGTGCCAGCAGCCAGCCAGGGGGCTCGGAAAACATTCAGTACTTC. V is TRBV14 and J is TRBJ2-4, with 8 bases identical to TRBD1. The V gene end was trimmed by 3 bases and the J gene end by 5 bases; junction bases not matched to a gene: 6. Germline CDR1 and CDR2: SGHDN and FVKESK. CDR3 length equals 15 residues. The full variable domain, rest sourced from reference TRBV14 and TRBJ2-4, is EAGVTQFPSHSVIEKGQTVTLRCDPISGHDNLYWYRRVMGKEIKFLLHFVKESKQDESGMPNNRFLAERTGGTYSTLKVQPAELEDSGVYFCASSQPGGSENIQYFGAGTRLSVL.